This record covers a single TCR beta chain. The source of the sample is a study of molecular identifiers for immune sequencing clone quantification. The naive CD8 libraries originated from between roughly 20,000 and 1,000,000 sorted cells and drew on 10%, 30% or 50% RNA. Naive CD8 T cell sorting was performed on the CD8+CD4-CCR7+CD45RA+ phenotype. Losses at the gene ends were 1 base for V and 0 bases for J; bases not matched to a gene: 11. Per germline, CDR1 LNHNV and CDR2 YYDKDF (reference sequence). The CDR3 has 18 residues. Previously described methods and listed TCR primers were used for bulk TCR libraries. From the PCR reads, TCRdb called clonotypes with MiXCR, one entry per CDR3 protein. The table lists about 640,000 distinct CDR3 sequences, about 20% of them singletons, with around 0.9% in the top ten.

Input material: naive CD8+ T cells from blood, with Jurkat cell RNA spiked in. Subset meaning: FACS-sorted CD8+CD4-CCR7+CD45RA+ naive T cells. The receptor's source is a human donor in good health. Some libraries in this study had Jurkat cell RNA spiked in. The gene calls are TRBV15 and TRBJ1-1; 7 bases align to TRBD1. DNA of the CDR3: TGTGCCACCAGCAGAGTAAACTTCCCGGGACAGCTGAACACTGAAGCTTTCTTT. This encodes CATSRVNFPGQLNTEAFF.